The 18 T cell receptor beta chains reported below all come from one sample, sequenced in a study of cytomegalovirus exposure and HLA in healthy donors. The PCR used 60 Vbeta and 13 Jbeta primers. The protocol was immunoSEQ multiplex PCR, while the TCRdb copy is restricted to in-frame clones and leaves out a portion. The sample is made up of fewer than 150,000 clones, and the top ten hold under 3.5% of it. Sequenced sample: PBMCs. These receptors all stem from a man aged 40-49 years in good health and CMV-seronegative.

CDR3 in amino acids: CASSETSGGRSYEQYF. CDR3 DNA sequence: TGTGCCAGCAGTGAAACTAGCGGGGGCCGCTCCTACGAGCAGTACTTC. The chain combines TRBV28 with TRBJ2-7; 11 bases agree with TRBD2. V gave up 5 bases and J gave up 0 bases; unmatched junction bases: 6. CDR3 length: 16 residues. In germline, CDR1 is MDHEN, CDR2 SYDVKM. Full variable domain (rest looked up from reference TRBV28 and TRBJ2-7): DVKVTQSSRYLVKRTGEKVFLECVQDMDHENMFWYRQDPGLGLRLIYFSYDVKMKEKGDIPEGYSVSREKKERFSLILESASTNQTSMYLCASSETSGGRSYEQYFGPGTRLTVT.

The gene calls are TRBV5-8 and TRBJ2-3; 7 bases map to TRBD1. Trimming took 6 bases from V and 9 from J; bases not matched to a gene: 10. The CDR3 has 13 residues. Looked up from germline, CDR1 is SGHTS and CDR2 is YDEGEE. CDR3 protein: CASNRLRGQTQYF. The CDR3 DNA reads TGTGCCAGCAATCGACTAAGGGGGCAAACGCAGTATTTT.

The chain combines TRBV5-4 with TRBJ2-5; maybe TRBD2 (5 bases). V gave up 4 bases and J gave up 2 bases, with 12 bases separating them. The germline V gene encodes CDR1 SGHNT and CDR2 YYREEE (reference sequence). The CDR3 totals 14 residues. CDR3 region: CASSRGQEQETQYF. CDR3 coding DNA: TGTGCCAGCAGCCGGGGTCAGGAACAAGAGACCCAGTACTTC.

The chain combines TRBV7-9 with TRBJ2-7; D not certain. The V gene's germline CDR1 is SEHNR and CDR2 FQNEAQ (reference sequence). The CDR3 has 14 amino acids. V was clipped by 1 base and J by 5 bases, with 12 bases between them. The CDR3 protein is CASSLDTGGDEQYF. DNA for the CDR3: TGTGCCAGCAGCTTAGACACGGGTGGCGACGAGCAGTACTTC.

J is TRBJ1-1 and V is TRBV28, with D tentatively TRBD1 (5 bases). V shed 5 bases and J shed 0 bases, with 19 bases lying between them. This CDR3 contains 17 residues. Germline CDR1 is MDHEN and CDR2 is SYDVKM. CDR3 amino acids: CASSRRVYNPMNTEAFF. As DNA, the CDR3 is TGTGCCAGCAGTCGCAGGGTGTACAACCCCATGAACACTGAAGCTTTCTTT. Variable domain in full (rest from reference TRBV28 and TRBJ1-1): DVKVTQSSRYLVKRTGEKVFLECVQDMDHENMFWYRQDPGLGLRLIYFSYDVKMKEKGDIPEGYSVSREKKERFSLILESASTNQTSMYLCASSRRVYNPMNTEAFFGQGTRLTVV.

This rearrangement joins TRBV5-4 to TRBJ2-7, with a tentative D call TRBD1 (6 bases). Per the germline V gene, CDR1 is SGHNT and CDR2 is YYREEE (reference sequence). The V end was cut by 4 bases, the J end by 0 bases, with 14 bases between. The CDR3 consists of 15 residues. CDR3 DNA: TGTGCCAGCAGCCCCAGGACAGCGAGCTCCTACGAGCAGTACTTC. Translation gives CASSPRTASSYEQYF.

The chain joins TRBV27 to TRBJ1-2; TRBD1 might be the D (6 bases). Trimming left V 6 bases short and J 8 bases short, with 19 bases between. Per the germline V gene, CDR1 is MNHEY and CDR2 is SMNVEV (reference sequence). CDR3 size: 14 residues. The CDR3 bases are TGTGCCAGCAGCCTGAGGGGGGGGCTCGAGGGCTACACCTTC. Translated: CASSLRGGLEGYTF.

The chain is built from TRBV7-2 and TRBJ1-5; TRBD1 aligns across 8 bases. Trimming removed 4 bases from V and 11 bases from J; junction bases left unmatched: 4. Germline CDR1 reads SGHTA; CDR2 reads FQGNSA. The CDR3 runs to 12 residues. Here the CDR3 reads CASSSTGEAQHF. DNA for the CDR3: TGTGCCAGCAGCTCGACAGGGGAGGCCCAGCATTTT.

The V gene is TRBV2, the J gene TRBJ2-1; 8 bases fit TRBD1. The CDR3 sequence is 14 residues long. Germline V CDR1 and CDR2: SNHLY, FYNNEI. The V segment lost 4 bases and the J segment 9 bases; nucleotides outside the gene matches: 8. The CDR3 spells CASSVGTGIREQFF. For the CDR3, the DNA is TGTGCCAGCAGTGTTGGGACAGGAATTCGTGAGCAGTTCTTC.

The chain combines TRBV10-3 with TRBJ1-4; D might be TRBD1 (6 bases). Germline assignment: CDR1 ENHRY and CDR2 SYGVKD. V gave up 6 bases and J gave up 4 bases, with 18 bases separating them. The CDR3 totals 16 residues. The CDR3 DNA follows: TGTGCCATCAGAAAGCTGCTTGGACAGCTTAATGAAAAACTGTTTTTT. This gives the protein CAIRKLLGQLNEKLFF.

V and J are TRBV7-8 and TRBJ1-3, with a possible D match to TRBD1 (6 bases). The CDR3 has 17 residues. Trimming cost V 4 bases and J 2 bases, with 18 bases left between them. The germline V gene has CDR1 SGHVS and CDR2 FQNEAQ. CDR3 in DNA: TGTGCCAGCAGCTCCCCCCCCACAGGGAAGGCTGGAAACACCATATATTTT. As protein: CASSSPPTGKAGNTIYF.

The chain is built from TRBV9 and TRBJ2-1; the match to TRBD2 covers 9 bases. V shed 0 bases and J 5 bases; nucleotides not matched to a gene: 9. Germline CDR1 is SGDLS and CDR2 is YYNGEE. This CDR3 region has 17 residues. The CDR3 DNA follows: TGTGCCAGCAGCGTAGGGAATAGCGGGGGATTCAACAATGAGCAGTTCTTC. It encodes CASSVGNSGGFNNEQFF.

V and J are TRBV5-1 and TRBJ2-5, with 7 nucleotides matching TRBD1. CDR3 length equals 15 residues. V lost 7 bases and J lost 5; bases outside the gene matches: 14. Germline lookup yields CDR1 SGHRS and CDR2 YFSETQ. The CDR3 region is CASFLGQSPGETQYF. In nucleotides, the CDR3 is TGCGCCAGCTTCCTGGGACAGTCACCCGGGGAGACCCAGTACTTC.

The chain couples TRBV5-1 to TRBJ2-1; TRBD1 matches 11 bases. V lost 0 bases, J lost 5 bases, and 1 base stayed unmatched. Germline V gene data show CDR1 as SGHRS and CDR2 as YFSETQ. CDR3 length equals 15 residues. CDR3 loop: CASSLGDRGNNEQFF. The CDR3 DNA follows: TGCGCCAGCAGCTTGGGGGACAGGGGGAACAATGAGCAGTTCTTC.

J is TRBJ2-4 and V is TRBV19; weak D call: TRBD2 (5 bases). CDR3 length equals 13 residues. CDR1 LNHDA and CDR2 SQIVND come from the germline V gene (reference sequence). The germline V and J ends were trimmed by 3 bases and 7 bases, with 10 bases remaining between them. The chain's CDR3 is CASSITGSNIQYF. The CDR3 DNA is TGTGCCAGTAGTATCACGGGAAGTAACATTCAGTACTTC. The full variable domain, completed using reference TRBV19 and TRBJ2-4, is DGGITQSPKYLFRKEGQNVTLSCEQNLNHDAMYWYRQDPGQGLRLIYYSQIVNDFQKGDIAEGYSVSREKKESFPLTVTSAQKNPTAFYLCASSITGSNIQYFGAGTRLSVL.

The chain is built from TRBV7-9 and TRBJ2-2; 9 nucleotides line up with TRBD1. The germline gives CDR1 SEHNR, CDR2 FQNEAQ (reference sequence). This CDR3 is 16 amino acids long. V was pared by 5 bases and J by 5 bases, with 9 bases of the junction left unmatched. CDR3 sequence (DNA): TGTGCCAGCAGCCCAGGAGGGACAGGGAAAACCGGGGAGCTGTTTTTT. Translated, it gives CASSPGGTGKTGELFF.

This sequence joins TRBV7-6 and TRBJ1-1, with D maybe TRBD1 (5 bases). Trimming left V 1 base short and J 1 base short, with 10 bases between. This CDR3 contains 15 residues. Germline loops: CDR1 SGHVS, CDR2 FNYEAQ. The CDR3 reads CASSLGAGQNTEAFF. CDR3 DNA sequence: TGTGCCAGCAGCTTAGGGGCAGGGCAGAACACTGAAGCTTTCTTT.

The genes are TRBV7-2 and TRBJ1-1; D gene uncertain. This CDR3 region has 13 residues. The ends were cut back, 6 bases at V and 1 base at J, with 9 bases in the middle. Germline V lookup: CDR1 SGHTA, CDR2 FQGNSA. In nucleotides, the CDR3 is TGTGCCAGCAGGGCAACAGCGAACACTGAAGCTTTCTTT. This translates into CASRATANTEAFF.